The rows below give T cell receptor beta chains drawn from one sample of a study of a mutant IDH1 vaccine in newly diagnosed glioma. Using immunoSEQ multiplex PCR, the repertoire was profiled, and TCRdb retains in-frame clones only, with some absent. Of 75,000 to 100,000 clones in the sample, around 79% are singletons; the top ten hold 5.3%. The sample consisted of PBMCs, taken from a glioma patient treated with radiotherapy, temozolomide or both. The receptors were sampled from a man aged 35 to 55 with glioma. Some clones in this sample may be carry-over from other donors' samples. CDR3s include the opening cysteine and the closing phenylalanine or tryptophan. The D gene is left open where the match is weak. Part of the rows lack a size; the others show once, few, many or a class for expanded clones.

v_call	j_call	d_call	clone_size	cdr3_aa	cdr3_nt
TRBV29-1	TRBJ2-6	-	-	CSVGGVGANVLTF	TGCAGCGTTGGAGGGGTAGGGGCCAACGTCCTGACTTTC
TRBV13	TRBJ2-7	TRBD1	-	CASSPPGQGKDEQYF	TGTGCCAGCAGCCCGCCGGGACAGGGGAAAGACGAGCAGTACTTC
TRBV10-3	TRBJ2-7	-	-	CAISRTADTYEQYF	TGTGCCATCAGCCGGACGGCCGACACCTACGAGCAGTACTTC
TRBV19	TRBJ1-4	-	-	CASSIGSSHVQEKLFF	TGTGCCAGTAGTATAGGTTCGAGCCATGTACAAGAAAAACTGTTTTTT
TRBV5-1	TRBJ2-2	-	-	CASSFFRGANTGELFF	TGCGCCAGCAGCTTCTTCAGGGGCGCTAACACCGGGGAGCTGTTTTTT
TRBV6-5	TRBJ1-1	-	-	CASSARPGVNTEAFF	TGTGCCAGCAGTGCACGGCCAGGGGTGAACACTGAAGCTTTCTTT
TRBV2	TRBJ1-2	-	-	CASSPTASYGYTF	TGTGCCAGCAGTCCGACAGCGAGCTATGGCTACACCTTC
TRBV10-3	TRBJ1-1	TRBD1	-	CAISESRTGGSAEAFF	TGTGCCATCAGTGAGTCCCGGACAGGGGGGAGTGCTGAAGCTTTCTTT
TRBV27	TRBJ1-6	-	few	CASSLAPWGSPLHF	TGTGCCAGCAGTTTGGCCCCTTGGGGATCACCCCTCCACTTT
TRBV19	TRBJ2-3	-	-	CASSMSGVTDTQYF	TGTGCCAGTAGTATGTCGGGGGTCACAGATACGCAGTATTTT
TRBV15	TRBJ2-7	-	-	CATSRESTPTYEQYF	TGTGCCACCAGCAGAGAATCTACTCCTACCTACGAGCAGTACTTC
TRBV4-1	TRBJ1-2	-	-	CASSQERTILTGYTF	TGCGCCAGCAGCCAAGAGCGGACGATATTGACGGGCTACACCTTC
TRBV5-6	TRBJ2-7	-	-	CASSFPQGREQYF	TGTGCCAGCAGCTTCCCCCAGGGGCGCGAGCAGTACTTC
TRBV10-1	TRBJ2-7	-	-	CASSDPSSYEQYF	TGCGCCAGCAGTGACCCCAGCTCCTACGAGCAGTACTTC
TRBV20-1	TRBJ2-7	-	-	CSAREGAMQYF	TGCAGTGCTAGAGAAGGGGCCATGCAGTACTTC
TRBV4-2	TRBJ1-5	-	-	CASSQVDSGNSNQPQHF	TGTGCCAGCAGCCAAGTAGACAGCGGGAATAGCAATCAGCCCCAGCATTTT
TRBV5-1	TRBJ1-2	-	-	CASSLVQAGNYGYTF	TGCGCCAGCAGCTTGGTGCAGGCCGGCAACTATGGCTACACCTTC
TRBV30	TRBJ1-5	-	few	CAWSVLTGNQPQHF	TGTGCCTGGAGTGTACTGACAGGTAATCAGCCCCAGCATTTT
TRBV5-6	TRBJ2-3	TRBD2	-	CASSLTSVPNTQYF	TGTGCCAGCAGCCTAACTAGCGTACCTAATACGCAGTATTTT
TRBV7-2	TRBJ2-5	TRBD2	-	CASSSGGTSVLETQYF	TGTGCCAGCAGCTCAGGGGGGACTAGCGTCTTGGAGACCCAGTACTTC
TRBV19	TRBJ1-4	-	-	CASSMMGALNEKLFF	TGTGCCAGTAGTATGATGGGGGCGTTAAATGAAAAACTGTTTTTT
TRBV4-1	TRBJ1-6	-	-	CASSQETDYNSPLHF	TGCGCCAGCAGCCAAGAAACCGATTATAATTCACCCCTCCACTTT
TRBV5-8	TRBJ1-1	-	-	CASSYYPETFF	TGTGCCAGCAGCTACTACCCTGAAACTTTCTTT
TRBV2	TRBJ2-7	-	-	CASWDRDFARGEQYF	TGTGCCAGCTGGGACCGGGACTTCGCCCGGGGAGAGCAGTACTTC